This T cell receptor (beta chain) was identified during a study of T cell repertoires in cytomegalovirus infection. In TCRdb, the reads were re-called with MiXCR into one record per CDR3 protein. Among approximately 180,000 distinct CDR3 sequences listed, 9.5% were seen once. In this sample, this clonotype turned up many times. Sequenced sample: PBMCs. This clonotype originated in a human donor in good health (CMV status not recorded). Some clones in this sample may be carry-over from other donors' samples.

CDR3 bases: TGTGCCAGCAGCGCCCGAGGGACTAGACGCTACGAGCAGTACTTC. Protein sequence: CASSARGTRRYEQYF. V usage is TRBV7-9 and J usage is TRBJ2-7, with TRBD2 matching over 8 bases. J was trimmed by 3 bases and V by 5 bases; bases with no gene match: 9. Germline loops: CDR1 SEHNR, CDR2 FQNEAQ (reference sequence). CDR3 length: 15 amino acids.